The 29 T cell receptor beta chains in this list originate from one sample, sequenced in a study of blood T cell repertoires in COVID-19 (dated by TCRdb to 2020 to 2022). Library generation was performed with the immunoSEQ multiplex PCR assay. TCRdb's version of the immuneACCESS table is confined to in-frame rearrangements and falls short of the full clone set. An unresolved V gene accounts for under half of the shortfall where checked; the remainder is of unknown origin. The sample table records about 240,000 clones; about 85% of these occur just once. The top ten constitute 10% to 13% of the sample. Sample: peripheral blood. These receptors were obtained from a woman between 45 and 65 years old with COVID-19, enrolled during active disease.

J is TRBJ1-6 and V is TRBV29-1; a possible D gene is TRBD1 (6 bases). CDR1 and CDR2 from the germline V gene are SQVTM and ANQGSEA. The CDR3 covers 14 residues. V lost 7 bases and J lost 4, with 14 bases in between. The CDR3 reads CSARTQGYNSPLHF. CDR3 DNA: TGCAGCGCCCGAACACAGGGTTATAATTCACCCCTCCACTTT.

The J gene is TRBJ2-1, the V gene TRBV5-4; no definite D call. V lost 4 bases and J lost 3, with 14 bases in between. The CDR3 is made up of 15 amino acids. Looked up from germline, CDR1 is SGHNT and CDR2 is YYREEE (reference sequence). DNA for the CDR3: TGTGCCAGCAGCCCGGCAGGTCGTATCTACAATGAGCAGTTCTTC. Its protein product is CASSPAGRIYNEQFF.

This rearrangement joins TRBV27 to TRBJ1-5, with D perhaps matching TRBD1 (6 bases). From germline, CDR1 is MNHEY and CDR2 SMNVEV (reference sequence). This CDR3 is built from 13 residues. V was clipped by 3 bases and J by 7 bases, with 10 bases between them. The CDR3 spells CASSFGGAQPQHF. In DNA, the CDR3 is TGTGCCAGCAGTTTCGGGGGGGCGCAGCCCCAGCATTTT.

This chain links TRBV28 with TRBJ2-5; D unclear. The germline V gene has CDR1 MDHEN and CDR2 SYDVKM. V was trimmed by 6 bases and J by 3 bases, leaving 5 bases between them. CDR3 size: 11 residues. In nucleotides, the CDR3 is TGTGCCAGCAGACTCGAAGAGACCCAGTACTTC. It is translated as CASRLEETQYF.

This clone was picked up a small number of times. The rearrangement links TRBV6-5 to TRBJ2-3; TRBD1 agrees at 8 bases. With 8 bases clipped from V and 0 bases from J, the junction kept 4 bases outside the gene matches. The CDR3 loop spans 14 amino acids. Germline V gene data show CDR1 as MNHEY and CDR2 as SVGAGI. The DNA for the CDR3 is TGTGCCAGCGCAGGGGGCGGAAGCACAGATACGCAGTATTTT. This encodes CASAGGGSTDTQYF.

This CDR3 reads CASSYPDRGPYEQYV. CDR3 DNA: TGTGCCAGCAGCTACCCCGACAGGGGCCCTTACGAGCAGTACGTC. The J gene is TRBJ2-7, the V gene TRBV7-9, with 8 bases fitting TRBD1. This CDR3 spans 15 amino acids. The V segment lost 4 bases and the J segment 4 bases; nucleotides outside the gene matches: 9. The germline gives CDR1 SEHNR, CDR2 FQNEAQ (reference sequence).

This clone appeared once. The gene calls are TRBV4-1 and TRBJ2-7; 7 bases agree with TRBD1. The V and J ends lost 1 base and 3 bases, in that order; junction bases with no gene match: 12. The length of the CDR3 is 17 residues. Looked up from germline, CDR1 is MGHRA and CDR2 is YSYEKL. CDR3 in amino acids: CASSQALSTGLHYEQYV. The CDR3 nucleotides read TGCGCCAGCAGCCAAGCCCTCTCGACAGGGCTCCACTACGAGCAGTACGTC.

This clone was picked up one time. The chain joins TRBV6-1 to TRBJ2-1, with 9 bases fitting TRBD2. The V gene's germline CDR1 is MNHNS and CDR2 SASEGT. With 3 bases clipped from V and 7 bases from J, the junction kept 7 bases outside the gene matches. The CDR3 has 15 amino acids. The CDR3 DNA is TGTGCCAGCAGTGATACCAGCGGGGGGCGGAATGAGCAGTTCTTC. Amino acid sequence: CASSDTSGGRNEQFF.

Details on this clone: This may be a read error, as it is one base from a much larger clone. This sample also contains other DNA sequences that code for the same CDR3. This chain uses TRBV11-3 with TRBJ1-1, with TRBD1 matching 10 bases. This CDR3 region has 14 residues. Germline V lookup: CDR1 SGHNT, CDR2 YENEEA. The trim removed 2 bases at V and 4 bases at J, leaving 1 base unmatched. For the CDR3, the DNA is TGTGCCAGCAGCTTACGGACAGGGGGCACTGAAGCTTTCTTT. This translates into CASSLRTGGTEAFF.

This CDR3 reads CASSSTGGGEQFF. CDR3 DNA: TGTGCCAGCAGCTCCACGGGGGGGGGTGAGCAGTTCTTC. The genes are TRBV6-6 and TRBJ2-1; 8 nucleotides line up with TRBD2. The V and J ends lost 6 bases and 9 bases, in that order; junction bases with no gene match: 7. This CDR3 has 13 amino acids. Germline CDR1 and CDR2: MNHNY and SVGAGI (reference sequence).

As regards this clone: Other DNA sequences in this specimen translate into the identical CDR3. This chain links TRBV27 with TRBJ2-1; TRBD2 is a possible D gene (5 bases). The CDR3 consists of 12 residues. Germline V CDR1 and CDR2: MNHEY, SMNVEV (reference sequence). V lost 2 bases to trimming and J lost 7 bases, with 6 bases between them. This chain's CDR3 is CASSLRGNEQFF. The DNA for the CDR3 is TGTGCCAGCAGTTTAAGAGGGAATGAGCAGTTCTTC.

The chain combines TRBV2 with TRBJ1-1; D gene unclear. Germline V lookup: CDR1 SNHLY, CDR2 FYNNEI. CDR3 length: 13 amino acids. Trimming shortened V by 7 bases and J by 0 bases, and 9 bases separated the two germline ends. CDR3 sequence: CASTQSLNTEAFF. The CDR3 coding sequence is TGTGCCAGCACACAGTCCCTGAACACTGAAGCTTTCTTT. The full variable domain, rest sourced from reference TRBV2 and TRBJ1-1, is EPEVTQTPSHQVTQMGQEVILRCVPISNHLYFYWYRQILGQKVEFLVSFYNNEISEKSEIFDDQFSVERPDGSNFTLKIRSTKLEDSAMYFCASTQSLNTEAFFGQGTRLTVV.

J is TRBJ1-2 and V is TRBV27; D is undetermined. The germline V and J ends were trimmed by 6 bases and 2 bases, with 16 bases remaining between them. The V gene's germline CDR1 is MNHEY and CDR2 SMNVEV (reference sequence). The CDR3 has 15 residues. CDR3 nucleotides: TGTGCCAGCAGCCCTTTCCCCACACAAAACTATGGCTACACCTTC. This encodes CASSPFPTQNYGYTF.

This clone has just one count. The rearrangement joins TRBV2 to TRBJ2-1; 7 positions agree with TRBD1. This CDR3 region has 16 residues. Trimming removed 8 bases from V and 7 bases from J; junction bases left unmatched: 17. The germline V gene encodes CDR1 SNHLY and CDR2 FYNNEI. CDR3 DNA sequence: TGTGCCAGCGATCCGGGACAGACTTCAAATGGGAATGAGCAGTTCTTC. This gives the protein CASDPGQTSNGNEQFF.

This clone appeared a single time. V and J are TRBV28 and TRBJ2-1; D is undetermined. This CDR3 comprises 13 residues. V lost 3 bases to trimming and J lost 3 bases, with 6 bases between them. The germline V gene encodes CDR1 MDHEN and CDR2 SYDVKM. CDR3 region: CASSLPGYNEQFF. CDR3 nucleotide sequence: TGTGCCAGCAGTTTGCCCGGCTACAATGAGCAGTTCTTC.

This clone has only one observation. The chain links TRBV27 to TRBJ2-2; 8 bases are shared with TRBD2. The CDR3 contains 14 residues. Germline-derived CDR1 and CDR2 are MNHEY and SMNVEV (reference sequence). Unmatched junction bases numbered 8, after V lost 7 bases and J lost 7 bases. The chain's CDR3 is CASMAGGMGGELFF. DNA for the CDR3: TGTGCCAGCATGGCGGGGGGTATGGGCGGGGAGCTGTTTTTT.

The chain employs TRBV11-2 and TRBJ2-6; possibly TRBD1 for D (5 bases). Germline V CDR1 and CDR2: SGHAT, FQNNGV. The CDR3 length is 16 residues. V dropped 2 bases and J dropped 0 bases, with 8 bases sitting between them. CDR3 DNA: TGTGCCAGCAGCTTAAGGGGTCTCTCTGGGGCCAACGTCCTGACTTTC. It translates to CASSLRGLSGANVLTF.

The V gene is TRBV20-1, the J gene TRBJ1-2; D call uncertain. Germline V gene sequence: CDR1 DFQATT, CDR2 SNEGSKA (reference sequence). This CDR3 contains 10 residues. Trimming removed 6 bases from V and 5 bases from J, with 7 bases in between. The CDR3 nucleotides read TGCAGTGCCCCGGGATATGGCTACACCTTC. It translates to CSAPGYGYTF.

The chain combines TRBV2 with TRBJ1-2, with 8 bases lining up with TRBD1. Germline V gene sequence: CDR1 SNHLY, CDR2 FYNNEI. J lost 13 bases, V lost 6 bases, and 13 bases had no gene match. The CDR3 runs to 13 residues. The CDR3 region is CASRGSATGAGTF. CDR3 nucleotide sequence: TGTGCCAGCAGGGGGTCGGCGACAGGGGCTGGCACCTTC.

J is TRBJ1-1 and V is TRBV18, with 9 bases that match TRBD1. CDR3 length: 18 residues. Germline trimming cut 1 base from V and 1 base from J; bases unmatched to any gene: 10. The germline CDR1 and CDR2 sequences are KGHSH and LQKENI. The CDR3 region is CASSPQPGQGSSNTEAFF. The CDR3 nucleotides read TGTGCCAGCTCACCACAACCGGGACAGGGTTCATCGAACACTGAAGCTTTCTTT.

V and J are TRBV28 and TRBJ1-2, with 9 nucleotides matching TRBD1. The CDR3 is made up of 15 amino acids. J gave up 5 bases and V 6 bases, and 10 bases lay outside the gene matches. Germline lookup yields CDR1 MDHEN and CDR2 SYDVKM. The CDR3 sequence: CASSPSGQGKYGYTF. The CDR3 DNA reads as TGTGCCAGCAGCCCTTCGGGACAGGGCAAGTATGGCTACACCTTC.

The chain couples TRBV11-2 to TRBJ2-1; D ambiguous. CDR3 length: 16 amino acids. Germline assignment: CDR1 SGHAT and CDR2 FQNNGV. V shed 0 bases and J shed 5 bases, with 14 bases lying between them. DNA for the CDR3: TGTGCCAGCAGCTTAGATCTCCGCAGGCACAACAATGAGCAGTTCTTC. Amino acid sequence: CASSLDLRRHNNEQFF.

This chain connects TRBV21-1 to TRBJ2-6; the table's D gene call, TRBD1, was not cross checked with the DNA. TRBV21-1 counts as a pseudogene. There are 15 residues in the CDR3. The CDR3 sequence is CATIQGIGGANVLTF. For the CDR3, the DNA is TGTGCTACAATCCAGGGGATCGGTGGGGCCAACGTCCTGACTTTC.

This clone was seen more than once but under ten times. The chain links TRBV19 to TRBJ2-5, with TRBD1 matching over 8 bases. This CDR3 is 12 amino acids long. V shed 6 bases, J shed 5 bases, and the junction held 2 bases outside the gene matches. Germline values: CDR1 LNHDA, CDR2 SQIVND (reference sequence). CDR3 coding DNA: TGTGCCAGTAGGGACAGGGCGGAGACCCAGTACTTC. This codes for CASRDRAETQYF. The whole variable domain, filled in from reference TRBV19 and TRBJ2-5, reads DGGITQSPKYLFRKEGQNVTLSCEQNLNHDAMYWYRQDPGQGLRLIYYSQIVNDFQKGDIAEGYSVSREKKESFPLTVTSAQKNPTAFYLCASRDRAETQYFGPGTRLLVL.

The rearrangement joins TRBV19 to TRBJ2-1; D perhaps matches TRBD2 (6 bases). This CDR3 has 11 amino acids. The V and J ends lost 8 bases and 8 bases respectively, with 10 bases between them. Germline V gene lookup returns CDR1 LNHDA and CDR2 SQIVND (reference sequence). Here the CDR3 reads CASAPGDEQFF. CDR3 nucleotide sequence: TGTGCCAGTGCCCCGGGAGATGAGCAGTTCTTC. Combining the CDR3 with reference TRBV19 and TRBJ2-1 gives the whole variable domain DGGITQSPKYLFRKEGQNVTLSCEQNLNHDAMYWYRQDPGQGLRLIYYSQIVNDFQKGDIAEGYSVSREKKESFPLTVTSAQKNPTAFYLCASAPGDEQFFGPGTRLTVL.

The J gene is TRBJ1-2, the V gene TRBV5-1, with D possibly matching TRBD1 (6 bases). V lost 2 bases to trimming and J lost 4 bases, with 12 bases between them. The CDR3 has 14 amino acids. CDR1 and CDR2 (germline): SGHRS, YFSETQ. The CDR3 protein is CASSFGTGSYGYTF. The CDR3 coding sequence is TGCGCCAGCAGCTTTGGAACAGGGAGCTATGGCTACACCTTC.

The chain uses TRBV19 and TRBJ2-1, with 11 nucleotides matching TRBD2. Losses at the gene ends were 3 bases for V and 7 bases for J; bases not matched to a gene: 5. Germline V gene data show CDR1 as LNHDA and CDR2 as SQIVND (reference sequence). This CDR3 has 15 residues. The CDR3 DNA follows: TGTGCCAGTAGTATTGGTAGCGGGGGGGCGAATGAGCAGTTCTTC. This codes for CASSIGSGGANEQFF.

This clone showed up just a few times. This chain connects TRBV4-1 to TRBJ1-2; D perhaps matches TRBD1 (5 bases). Trimming stripped 1 base from V and 3 bases from J, with 12 bases between. The CDR3 has 15 residues. Germline V CDR1 and CDR2: MGHRA, YSYEKL. The CDR3 sequence is CASSQVQGVDYGYTF. In DNA, the CDR3 is TGCGCCAGCAGCCAAGTGCAGGGTGTCGACTATGGCTACACCTTC.

A word on this clone: Other DNA variants within this sample encode the same CDR3. V usage is TRBV19 and J usage is TRBJ2-1, with 12 bases identical to TRBD2. The CDR3 totals 15 residues. V shed 3 bases, J shed 7 bases, and the junction held 4 bases outside the gene matches. Germline CDR1 and CDR2: LNHDA and SQIVND (reference sequence). For the CDR3, the DNA is TGTGCCAGTAGTATGGGACTAGCGGGCGTGAATGAGCAGTTCTTC. Residues: CASSMGLAGVNEQFF.